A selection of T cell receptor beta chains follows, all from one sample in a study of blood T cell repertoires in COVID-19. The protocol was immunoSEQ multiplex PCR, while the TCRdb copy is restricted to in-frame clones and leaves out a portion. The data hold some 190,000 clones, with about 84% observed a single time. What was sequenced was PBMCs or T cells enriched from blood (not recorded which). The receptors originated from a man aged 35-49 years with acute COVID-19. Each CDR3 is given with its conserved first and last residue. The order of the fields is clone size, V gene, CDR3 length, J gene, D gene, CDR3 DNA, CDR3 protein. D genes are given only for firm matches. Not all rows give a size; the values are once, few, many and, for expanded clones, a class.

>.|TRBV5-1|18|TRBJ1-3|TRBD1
TGCGCCAGCAGCTTGGGCCCCGGACAGGGTTCGGGTGGAAACACCATATATTTT
CASSLGPGQGSGGNTIYF
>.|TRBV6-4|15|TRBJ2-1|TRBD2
TGTGCCAGCAGTGACTCGACTAGCGGGAGCAATGAGCAGTTCTTC
CASSDSTSGSNEQFF
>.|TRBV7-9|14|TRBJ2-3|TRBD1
TGTGCCAGCAGCTTAAGGGGGCAATCAGATACGCAGTATTTT
CASSLRGQSDTQYF
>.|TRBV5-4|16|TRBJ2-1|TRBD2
TGTGCCAGCAGTCCAGGACTAGCGGGAGGGTACAATGAGCAGTTCTTC
CASSPGLAGGYNEQFF
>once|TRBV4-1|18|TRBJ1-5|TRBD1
TGCGCCAGCAGCCAACAGGGGGCTGAAACCTATAGCAATCAGCCCCAGCATTTT
CASSQQGAETYSNQPQHF
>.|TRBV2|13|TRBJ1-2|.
TGTGCCAGCAGGGCTGGCGGAGTGAATGGCTACACCTTC
CASRAGGVNGYTF
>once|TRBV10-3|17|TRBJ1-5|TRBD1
TGTGCCATCGCGACAGGGGGCCTAACCACCCACAATCAGCCCCAGCATTTT
CAIATGGLTTHNQPQHF
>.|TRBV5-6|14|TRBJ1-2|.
TGTGCCAGCAGCTTCGAGCATATTAACTATGGCTACACCTTC
CASSFEHINYGYTF
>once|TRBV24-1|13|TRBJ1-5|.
TGTGCCACCAGTCTTGGACAGTATCAGCCCCAGCATTTT
CATSLGQYQPQHF
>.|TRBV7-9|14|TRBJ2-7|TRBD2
TGTGCCATCGGGCGGGAGGACAGCCCCTACGAGCAGTACTTC
CAIGREDSPYEQYF
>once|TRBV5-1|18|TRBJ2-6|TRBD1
TGCGCCAGCAGCTCCAGACAGGGAATGTTTGCTGGGGCCAACGTCCTGACTTTC
CASSSRQGMFAGANVLTF
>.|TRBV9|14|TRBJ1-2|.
TGTGCCAGCAGTGCACAACAGGCGGACTATGGCTACACCTTC
CASSAQQADYGYTF